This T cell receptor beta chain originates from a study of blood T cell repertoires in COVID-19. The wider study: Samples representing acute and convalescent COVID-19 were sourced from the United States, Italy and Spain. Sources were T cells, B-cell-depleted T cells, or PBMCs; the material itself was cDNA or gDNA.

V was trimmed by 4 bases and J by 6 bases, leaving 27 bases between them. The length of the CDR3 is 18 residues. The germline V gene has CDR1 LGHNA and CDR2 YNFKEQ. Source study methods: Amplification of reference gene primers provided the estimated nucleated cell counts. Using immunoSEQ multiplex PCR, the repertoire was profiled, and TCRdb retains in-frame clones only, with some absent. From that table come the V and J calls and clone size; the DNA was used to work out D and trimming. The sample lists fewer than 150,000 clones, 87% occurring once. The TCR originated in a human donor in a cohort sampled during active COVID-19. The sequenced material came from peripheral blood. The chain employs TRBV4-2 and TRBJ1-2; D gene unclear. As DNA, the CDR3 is TGTGCCAGCAGCCCCTCGGCAAGTAGGAGCCGCGAATGGAATGGCTACACCTTC. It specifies CASSPSASRSREWNGYTF.